The TCR beta chain under discussion was sequenced for a study of blood T cell repertoires in COVID-19. Study as a whole: Material from acute and convalescent COVID-19 was sourced from the United States, Italy and Spain.

Original analysis: Reference gene primer amplification gave nucleated cell count estimates. Produced via immunoSEQ multiplex PCR; TCRdb's table is partial and in-frame only. For V, J and clone size, that table is used; D and trimming come from the DNA. The sample has about 300,000 clones, around 84% seen once. Germline V gene lookup returns CDR1 SGDLS and CDR2 YYNGEE. Trimming at V came to 0 bases and at J to 3 bases, leaving 4 bases not matched to a gene. The CDR3 sequence is 16 residues long. This clonotype was sampled from a human donor with COVID-19, enrolled during active disease. The donor label of this sample is uncertain. The sample comprised peripheral blood. The V call is TRBV9, the J call TRBJ2-1; the match to TRBD1 covers 9 bases. The CDR3 is CASSVARGQGYNEQFF. The CDR3 DNA reads TGTGCCAGCAGCGTAGCTCGGGGACAGGGCTACAATGAGCAGTTCTTC.